This entry describes one TCR beta chain. Its cognate antigen is unknown. These data originate in a study of cytomegalovirus exposure and HLA in healthy donors. PCR was performed using 60 Vbeta and 13 Jbeta primers. Measured with immunoSEQ multiplex PCR; TCRdb has only the in-frame clones, and not every one. The sample gives some 150,000 clones, approximately 78% of which show up once; roughly 7.6% is in the top ten. Study-wide findings and caveats: It was likely that a cluster of highly shared sequence variants was a sequencing artifact. There were some public TCRs occurring in many donors, but most TCR sequences were rare.

Per germline, CDR1 SEHNR and CDR2 FQNEAQ (reference sequence). Trimming pared 6 bases from V and 5 bases from J, leaving 4 bases between. CDR3 size: 10 residues. The sample taken for sequencing was PBMCs. The sequence was obtained from a woman in her 30s in good health and CMV-seropositive. This rearrangement joins TRBV7-9 to TRBJ2-5; no clear D gene. Written as DNA, the CDR3 is TGTGCCAGCAGGCAGGAGACCCAGTACTTC. It translates to CASRQETQYF.